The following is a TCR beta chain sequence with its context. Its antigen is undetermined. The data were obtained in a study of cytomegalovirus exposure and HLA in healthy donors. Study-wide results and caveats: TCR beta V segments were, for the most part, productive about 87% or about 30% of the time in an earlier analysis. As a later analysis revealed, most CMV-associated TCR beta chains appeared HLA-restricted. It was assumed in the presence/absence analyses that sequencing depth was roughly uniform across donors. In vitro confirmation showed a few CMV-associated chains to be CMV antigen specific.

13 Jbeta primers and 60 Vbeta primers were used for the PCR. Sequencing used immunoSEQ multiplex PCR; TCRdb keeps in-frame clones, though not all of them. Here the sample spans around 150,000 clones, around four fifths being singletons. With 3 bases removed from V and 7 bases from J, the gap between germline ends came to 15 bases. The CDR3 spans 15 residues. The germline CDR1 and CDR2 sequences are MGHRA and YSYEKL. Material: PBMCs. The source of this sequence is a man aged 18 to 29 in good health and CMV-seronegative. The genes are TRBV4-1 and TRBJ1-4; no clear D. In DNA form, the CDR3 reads TGCGCCAGCAGCCATCACCGACGGGAAGTTGAAAAACTGTTTTTT. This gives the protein CASSHHRREVEKLFF.